This T cell receptor beta chain was captured in a study of cytomegalovirus exposure and HLA in healthy donors. General study results and limits: Most of the TCR beta V segments (in an earlier analysis) were productive either about 87% or about 30% of the time. A list of 150 to 200 TCR beta chains associated with cytomegalovirus was given.

Losses at the gene ends were 0 bases for V and 7 bases for J; bases not matched to a gene: 3. The germline V gene encodes CDR1 SGHRS and CDR2 YFSETQ. CDR3 length: 14 amino acids. The PCR had 60 Vbeta and 13 Jbeta primers. This table comes from immunoSEQ multiplex PCR, and its TCRdb copy is limited to in-frame clones, with some not included. The table shows about 31,000 clones, with about 65% occurring only once. Of note for this clone: Its specificity is not known.

The sequence was collected from a man aged 45-65 years in good health and CMV-seropositive. The chain recombines TRBV5-1 with TRBJ2-3, with TRBD2 matching 9 bases. The sequencing input was PBMCs. The CDR3 region is CASSLELAGHTQYF. CDR3 nucleotides: TGCGCCAGCAGCTTGGAACTAGCGGGCCATACGCAGTATTTT.